What follows describes a single T cell receptor beta chain. One junction end disagrees with the germline gene, perhaps due to a read error. This record comes from a study of radiation and T cells in renal cell carcinoma. The sample's time point: baseline pretreatment blood. Treatment of the sample: 15 Gy SBRT to primary tumor, nephrectomy 4 weeks later. Radiation-treated patients gave blood at baseline, week 2 and week 4. The method was immunoSEQ multiplex PCR; TCRdb's version includes in-frame clones alone and lacks a portion of them. This sample has roughly 120,000 clones; around 80% occur once, and the top ten carry approximately 3%. CDR3 length equals 15 residues. The germline V gene has CDR1 LNHDA and CDR2 SQIVND (reference sequence).

The sample here was blood, taken from a patient whose treatment included radiotherapy and nephrectomy. The receptor comes from a woman aged 60-75 years with renal cell carcinoma. This chain joins TRBV19 and TRBJ2-3; D remains ambiguous. The CDR3 is CASRRDSRSRDTQYF. The CDR3 DNA reads TGTGCCAGTAGGCGCGACTCGCGAAGCAGAGATACGCAGTATTTT.